This TCR beta chain is from a study of shared T cell receptors in the human thymus (dated by TCRdb to the early 2020s). Regarding the complete study: The study examined how self-reactive, shared T-cell receptor alpha chains are generated in the human thymus.

The library was prepared using the immunoSEQ multiplex PCR assay. This is the immuneACCESS table as TCRdb keeps it, with only in-frame sequences that have V and J called. A part of the clones is gone; compared with another copy, unresolved V genes explain less than half, and the rest is unexplained. The sample table records around 68,000 clones; about 95% of these occur just once. The ten biggest clones cover roughly 0.03% of the sample. Trimming removed 4 bases from V and 5 bases from J, leaving 11 bases between the germline ends. Including cysteine and phenylalanine, the CDR3 has 14 amino acids. The kept DNA is CDR3 alone, 42 bases in frame from the first base. From the germline V gene, CDR1 is MNHEY and CDR2 is SVGAGI. A remark on this clone: No antigen is known for it. Per-base qualities were not stored, and no clone one base away is much larger.

The sequence was obtained from a human donor. The sequencing sample was made of thymocytes. The sequence joins TRBV6-5 to TRBJ1-4; confidence is insufficient to name the D gene. CDR3 sequence: CASSLVAMNEKLFF. At the DNA level, the sequence is TGTGCCAGCAGTTTGGTGGCCATGAATGAAAAACTGTTTTTT.